This is a list of T cell receptor beta chains from one sample in a study of blood T cell repertoires in COVID-19. Generated by immunoSEQ multiplex PCR, the TCRdb table keeps only in-frame clones and is missing some. Of nearly 400,000 clones listed, under 90% were seen once; the top ten hold 1.7%. The sequenced sample was PBMCs or T cells enriched from blood (not recorded which). These receptor sequences come from a woman younger than 45 who had recovered from COVID-19. The CDR3 runs from the conserved cysteine through the conserved F or W. A D gene is named only where the DNA matches it firmly. The size entry is marked missing in some rows and otherwise reads once, few, many or a size class.

v_gene: TRBV4-1
abundance: once
j_gene: TRBJ2-2
d_gene: .
CDR3nt: TGCGCCAGCAGCCAAGGTCCAGGGCGAATCGGGGAGCTGTTTTTT
CDR3aa: CASSQGPGRIGELFF

v_gene: TRBV5-4
abundance: .
j_gene: TRBJ2-7
d_gene: .
CDR3nt: TGTGCCAGCAGCAGCCCGGCAGGGGGGTCGTACGAGCAGTACTTC
CDR3aa: CASSSPAGGSYEQYF

v_gene: TRBV28
abundance: once
j_gene: TRBJ2-7
d_gene: .
CDR3nt: TGTGCCAGCAGTTTAGCGGGAACCTACGAGCAGTACTTC
CDR3aa: CASSLAGTYEQYF

v_gene: TRBV7-2
abundance: few
j_gene: TRBJ2-7
d_gene: TRBD2
CDR3nt: TGTGCCAGCAGCTTAGATAGGCCGGGGGGGCCCGCTTACGAGCAGTACTTC
CDR3aa: CASSLDRPGGPAYEQYF

v_gene: TRBV5-1
abundance: .
j_gene: TRBJ2-7
d_gene: TRBD1
CDR3nt: TGCGCCAGCAGCTTCTGGACAGGGACCTACGAGCAGTACTTC
CDR3aa: CASSFWTGTYEQYF

v_gene: TRBV11-2
abundance: once
j_gene: TRBJ2-7
d_gene: .
CDR3nt: TGTGCCAGCAGCTTAGGTGGCTTAGGCTCGGGGTCGGACCGGCAGCAGTACTTC
CDR3aa: CASSLGGLGSGSDRQQYF

v_gene: TRBV2
abundance: .
j_gene: TRBJ1-2
d_gene: .
CDR3nt: TGTGCCAGCAGTGAAGTACAGACCTCCTATGGCTACACCTTC
CDR3aa: CASSEVQTSYGYTF

v_gene: TRBV5-1
abundance: .
j_gene: TRBJ2-1
d_gene: .
CDR3nt: TGCGCCAGCAGCCCAGGGACTGACCCCACGAGTGAGCAGTTCTTC
CDR3aa: CASSPGTDPTSEQFF

v_gene: TRBV19
abundance: .
j_gene: TRBJ2-7
d_gene: .
CDR3nt: TGTGCCAGTAGTATCCCCGAACACGACTACGAGCAGTACTTC
CDR3aa: CASSIPEHDYEQYF

v_gene: TRBV6-4
abundance: once
j_gene: TRBJ1-1
d_gene: .
CDR3nt: TGTGCCAGCAGGGTCAGTTTACACCTCACTGAAGCTTTCTTT
CDR3aa: CASRVSLHLTEAFF

v_gene: TRBV2
abundance: .
j_gene: TRBJ1-5
d_gene: .
CDR3nt: TGTGCCAGCAGTGCAGACTATAATCAGCCCCAGCATTTT
CDR3aa: CASSADYNQPQHF

v_gene: TRBV5-6
abundance: .
j_gene: TRBJ1-1
d_gene: .
CDR3nt: TGTGCCAGCAGCTTGATCTGGGGGCCAGCTGAAGCTTTCTTT
CDR3aa: CASSLIWGPAEAFF

v_gene: TRBV7-9
abundance: .
j_gene: TRBJ2-1
d_gene: TRBD2
CDR3nt: TGTGCCAGCAGCCCGGGGACTAGCGTTGAGCAGTTCTTC
CDR3aa: CASSPGTSVEQFF

v_gene: TRBV7-9
abundance: .
j_gene: TRBJ2-1
d_gene: TRBD1
CDR3nt: TGTGCCAGCAGCTTAGTCTTGGGACAGGGTGAGCAGTTCTTC
CDR3aa: CASSLVLGQGEQFF

v_gene: TRBV30
abundance: .
j_gene: TRBJ1-1
d_gene: .
CDR3nt: TGTGCCTGGGGAAAGACAGCTGGGACTTTCTTT
CDR3aa: CAWGKTAGTFF

v_gene: TRBV7-9
abundance: .
j_gene: TRBJ2-1
d_gene: .
CDR3nt: TGTGCCAGCAGCCATTATCTGAGATATGAGCAGTTCTTC
CDR3aa: CASSHYLRYEQFF

v_gene: TRBV7-2
abundance: .
j_gene: TRBJ2-7
d_gene: TRBD2
CDR3nt: TGTGCCAGCAGCGGGCGGGGGATCGGGTACGAGCAGTACTTC
CDR3aa: CASSGRGIGYEQYF

v_gene: TRBV18
abundance: few
j_gene: TRBJ2-7
d_gene: .
CDR3nt: TGTGCCAGCTCACCCTCGGTCAGGGAGGTGCACGAGCAGTACTTC
CDR3aa: CASSPSVREVHEQYF

v_gene: TRBV19
abundance: .
j_gene: TRBJ1-1
d_gene: .
CDR3nt: TGTGCCAGTAGCTCCGGGTCGTTGAACACTGAAGCTTTCTTT
CDR3aa: CASSSGSLNTEAFF

v_gene: TRBV18
abundance: .
j_gene: TRBJ1-5
d_gene: TRBD1
CDR3nt: TGTGCCAGCTCACCAGGGACAGGGCCCGGGGTTCAGCCCCAGCATTTT
CDR3aa: CASSPGTGPGVQPQHF

v_gene: TRBV28
abundance: .
j_gene: TRBJ1-4
d_gene: TRBD1
CDR3nt: TGTGCCAGCAGGGCCGGCGACAGGGGGCGCGGGGAAAAACTGTTTTTT
CDR3aa: CASRAGDRGRGEKLFF

v_gene: TRBV28
abundance: .
j_gene: TRBJ1-5
d_gene: .
CDR3nt: TGTGCCAGCACCGACAGTTATCAGCCCCAGCATTTT
CDR3aa: CASTDSYQPQHF

v_gene: TRBV3-1/TRBV3-2
abundance: .
j_gene: TRBJ1-1
d_gene: TRBD1
CDR3nt: TGTGCCAGCAGCCAACGGACAGGGGTGATAATGAACACTGAAGCTTTCTTT
CDR3aa: CASSQRTGVIMNTEAFF

v_gene: TRBV30
abundance: .
j_gene: TRBJ1-5
d_gene: TRBD1
CDR3nt: TGTGCCTGGAGTATGGGGGACAGTGGGAATCAGCCCCAGCATTTT
CDR3aa: CAWSMGDSGNQPQHF

v_gene: TRBV4-3
abundance: .
j_gene: TRBJ2-5
d_gene: .
CDR3nt: TGCGCCAGCAGCCAGGGGGCTAGCAGATACCAAGAGACCCAGTACTTC
CDR3aa: CASSQGASRYQETQYF

v_gene: TRBV7-9
abundance: once
j_gene: TRBJ1-2
d_gene: .
CDR3nt: TGTGCCAGCAGCCCAACTCGAGGACAGAACATGGGCTACACCTTC
CDR3aa: CASSPTRGQNMGYTF

v_gene: TRBV9
abundance: .
j_gene: TRBJ1-1
d_gene: TRBD1
CDR3nt: TGTGCCAGCAGCGTAGGGGACAGGGGAGGTACTGAAGCTTTCTTT
CDR3aa: CASSVGDRGGTEAFF

v_gene: TRBV18
abundance: .
j_gene: TRBJ1-3
d_gene: TRBD1
CDR3nt: TGTGCCAGCTCACCAGCGGGACAGTTATCTGGAAACACCATATATTTT
CDR3aa: CASSPAGQLSGNTIYF

v_gene: TRBV28
abundance: .
j_gene: TRBJ1-5
d_gene: .
CDR3nt: TGTGCCAGCAGTTTCCCGTCCTATCAGCCCCAGCATTTT
CDR3aa: CASSFPSYQPQHF

v_gene: TRBV4-2
abundance: .
j_gene: TRBJ1-2
d_gene: TRBD1
CDR3nt: TGTGCCAGCAGCCAACTTGGACAGGGGACAAGGATTGGCTATGGCTACACCTTC
CDR3aa: CASSQLGQGTRIGYGYTF

v_gene: TRBV5-1
abundance: .
j_gene: TRBJ2-2
d_gene: .
CDR3nt: TGCGCCAGCAGCCCACGATGGGAGGGGGAGCTGTTTTTT
CDR3aa: CASSPRWEGELFF

v_gene: TRBV10-3
abundance: few
j_gene: TRBJ1-2
d_gene: .
CDR3nt: TGTGCCATCAGGGGAGGCGTTAACTATGGCTACACCTTC
CDR3aa: CAIRGGVNYGYTF

v_gene: TRBV11-2
abundance: .
j_gene: TRBJ2-1
d_gene: TRBD2
CDR3nt: TGTGCCAGCAGCCCAAGTAGCGGGAGCTATTACAATGAGCAGTTCTTC
CDR3aa: CASSPSSGSYYNEQFF

v_gene: TRBV7-3
abundance: .
j_gene: TRBJ1-1
d_gene: .
CDR3nt: TGTGCCAGCAGCTTACTCAGGAACACTGAAGCTTTCTTT
CDR3aa: CASSLLRNTEAFF

v_gene: TRBV28
abundance: .
j_gene: TRBJ1-1
d_gene: .
CDR3nt: TGTGCCAGCAGTGTTGCCGGGGGGGCAGGAAACACTGAAGCTTTCTTT
CDR3aa: CASSVAGGAGNTEAFF

v_gene: TRBV6-2/TRBV6-3
abundance: .
j_gene: TRBJ2-7
d_gene: TRBD1
CDR3nt: TGTGCCAGCAGCCCCCCGGGACAGAGATACTACGAGCAGTACTTC
CDR3aa: CASSPPGQRYYEQYF